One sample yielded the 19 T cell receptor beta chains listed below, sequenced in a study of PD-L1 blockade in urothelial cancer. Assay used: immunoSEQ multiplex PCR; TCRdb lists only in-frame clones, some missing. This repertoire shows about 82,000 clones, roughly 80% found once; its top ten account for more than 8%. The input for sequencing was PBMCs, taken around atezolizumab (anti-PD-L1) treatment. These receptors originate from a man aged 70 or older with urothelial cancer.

CDR3 nucleotides: TGTGCCAGTAGTATGGACCCTAGCGGGAGGGAGACCCAGTACTTC. The encoded protein is CASSMDPSGRETQYF. V and J are TRBV19 and TRBJ2-5, with 11 bases lining up with TRBD2. Germline CDR1 and CDR2: LNHDA and SQIVND (reference sequence). CDR3 length: 15 residues. The junction had 5 bases not matched to a gene; V was cut back by 3 bases and J by 5 bases.

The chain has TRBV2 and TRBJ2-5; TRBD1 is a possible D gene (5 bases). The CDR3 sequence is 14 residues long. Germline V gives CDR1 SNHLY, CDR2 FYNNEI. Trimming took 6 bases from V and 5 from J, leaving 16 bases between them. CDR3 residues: CASSPDRNSETQYF. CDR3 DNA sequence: TGTGCCAGCAGCCCTGACAGAAACTCGGAGACCCAGTACTTC.

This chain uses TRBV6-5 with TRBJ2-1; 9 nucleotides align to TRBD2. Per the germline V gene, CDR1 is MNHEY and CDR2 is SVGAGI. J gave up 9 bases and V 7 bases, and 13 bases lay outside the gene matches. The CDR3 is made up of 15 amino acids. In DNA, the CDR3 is TGTGCCAGCATGCGTAGCGGGAGACCTCCTGGTGAGCAGTTCTTC. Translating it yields CASMRSGRPPGEQFF.

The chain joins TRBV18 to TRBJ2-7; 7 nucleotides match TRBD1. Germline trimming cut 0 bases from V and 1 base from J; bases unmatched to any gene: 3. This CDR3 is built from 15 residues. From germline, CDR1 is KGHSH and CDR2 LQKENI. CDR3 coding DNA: TGTGCCAGCTCACCACCGGGGACAGAATCCTACGAGCAGTACTTC. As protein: CASSPPGTESYEQYF.

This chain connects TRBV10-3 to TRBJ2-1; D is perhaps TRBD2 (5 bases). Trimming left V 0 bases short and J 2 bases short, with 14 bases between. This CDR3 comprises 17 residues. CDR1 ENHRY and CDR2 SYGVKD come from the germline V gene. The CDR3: CAISESFAEDAYNEQFF. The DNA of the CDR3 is TGTGCCATCAGTGAGTCGTTTGCGGAGGACGCCTACAATGAGCAGTTCTTC.

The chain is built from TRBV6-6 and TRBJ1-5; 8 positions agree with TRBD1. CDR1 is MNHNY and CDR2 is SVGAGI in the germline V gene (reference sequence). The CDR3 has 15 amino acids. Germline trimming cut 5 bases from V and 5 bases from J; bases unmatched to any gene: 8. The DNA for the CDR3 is TGTGCCAGCAGTCGATTCCAGGGGGCATATCAGCCCCAGCATTTT. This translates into CASSRFQGAYQPQHF.

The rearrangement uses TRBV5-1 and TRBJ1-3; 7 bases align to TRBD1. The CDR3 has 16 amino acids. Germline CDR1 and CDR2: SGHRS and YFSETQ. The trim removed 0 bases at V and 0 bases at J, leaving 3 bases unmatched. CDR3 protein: CASSLAGGNSGNTIYF. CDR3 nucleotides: TGCGCCAGCAGCTTGGCAGGGGGAAACTCTGGAAACACCATATATTTT.

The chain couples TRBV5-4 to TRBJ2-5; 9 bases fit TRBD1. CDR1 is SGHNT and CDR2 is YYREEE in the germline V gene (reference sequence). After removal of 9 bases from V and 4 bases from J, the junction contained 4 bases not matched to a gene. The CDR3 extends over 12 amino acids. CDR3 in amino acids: CAKGQGGETQYF. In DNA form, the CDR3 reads TGTGCCAAGGGACAGGGAGGAGAGACCCAGTACTTC.

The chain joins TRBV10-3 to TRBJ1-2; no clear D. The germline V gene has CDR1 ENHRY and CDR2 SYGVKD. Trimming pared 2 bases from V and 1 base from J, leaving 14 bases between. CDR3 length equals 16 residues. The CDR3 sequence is CAISENGGTGNYGYTF. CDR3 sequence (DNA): TGTGCCATCAGTGAGAACGGAGGTACGGGTAACTATGGCTACACCTTC.

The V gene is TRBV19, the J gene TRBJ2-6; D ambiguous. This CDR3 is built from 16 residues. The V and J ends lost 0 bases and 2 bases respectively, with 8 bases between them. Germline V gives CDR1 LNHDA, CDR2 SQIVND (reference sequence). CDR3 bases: TGTGCCAGTAGTATAGATCTTGGAGCTGGGGCCAACGTCCTGACTTTC. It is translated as CASSIDLGAGANVLTF.

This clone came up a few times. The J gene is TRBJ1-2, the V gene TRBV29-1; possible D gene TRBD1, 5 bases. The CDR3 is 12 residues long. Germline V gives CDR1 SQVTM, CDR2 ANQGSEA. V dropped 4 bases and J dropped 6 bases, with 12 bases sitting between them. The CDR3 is CSVGDAGNGYTF. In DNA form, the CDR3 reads TGCAGCGTTGGGGACGCGGGAAATGGCTACACCTTC.

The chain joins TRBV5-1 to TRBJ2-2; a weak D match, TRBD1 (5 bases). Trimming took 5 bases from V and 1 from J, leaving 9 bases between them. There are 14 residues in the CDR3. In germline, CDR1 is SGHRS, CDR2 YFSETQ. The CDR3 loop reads CASREQENTGELFF. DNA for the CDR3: TGCGCCAGCAGGGAACAGGAGAACACCGGGGAGCTGTTTTTT.

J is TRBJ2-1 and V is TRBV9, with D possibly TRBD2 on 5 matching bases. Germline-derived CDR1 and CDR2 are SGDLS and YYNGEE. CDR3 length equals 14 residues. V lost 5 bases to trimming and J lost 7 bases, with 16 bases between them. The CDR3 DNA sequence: TGTGCCAGCAGTCGAGGGTCTGCCGGGAATGAGCAGTTCTTC. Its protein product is CASSRGSAGNEQFF.

The CDR3 reads CASSLEEGGMDEQYF. DNA for the CDR3: TGCGCCAGCAGCTTGGAGGAAGGGGGCATGGACGAGCAGTACTTC. This chain links TRBV5-1 with TRBJ2-7; 7 bases match TRBD1. Unmatched junction bases numbered 8, after V lost 0 bases and J lost 5 bases. The CDR3 has 15 amino acids. Per the germline V gene, CDR1 is SGHRS and CDR2 is YFSETQ.

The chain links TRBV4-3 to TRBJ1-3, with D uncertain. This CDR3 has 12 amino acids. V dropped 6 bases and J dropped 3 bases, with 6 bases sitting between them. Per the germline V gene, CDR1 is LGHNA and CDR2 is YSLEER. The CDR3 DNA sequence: TGCGCCAGCAGTCCTAATGGAAACACCATATATTTT. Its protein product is CASSPNGNTIYF.

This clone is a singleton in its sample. Here the CDR3 DNA reads TGTGCCAGCAGCTTAGCTGCCGGGGGAAATCAGCCCCAGCATTTT. It specifies CASSLAAGGNQPQHF. V gene TRBV7-2 combines with J gene TRBJ1-5; tentative D call: TRBD1 (5 bases). This CDR3 comprises 15 residues. The germline CDR1 and CDR2 sequences are SGHTA and FQGNSA. The V end was cut by 0 bases, the J end by 4 bases, with 10 bases between.

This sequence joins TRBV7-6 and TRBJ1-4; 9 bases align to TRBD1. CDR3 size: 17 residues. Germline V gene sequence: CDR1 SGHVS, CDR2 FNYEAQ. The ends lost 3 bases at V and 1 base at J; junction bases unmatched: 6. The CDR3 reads CASSLIQGALTNEKLFF. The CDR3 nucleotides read TGTGCCAGCAGCTTGATACAGGGGGCTCTAACTAATGAAAAACTGTTTTTT.

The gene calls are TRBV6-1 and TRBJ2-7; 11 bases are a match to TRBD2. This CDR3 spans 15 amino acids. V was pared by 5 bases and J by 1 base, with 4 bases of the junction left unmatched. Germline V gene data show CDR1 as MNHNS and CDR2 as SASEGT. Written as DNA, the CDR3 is TGTGCCAGCAGTCTTAGCGGGAGGGGATCCTACGAGCAGTACTTC. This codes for CASSLSGRGSYEQYF.

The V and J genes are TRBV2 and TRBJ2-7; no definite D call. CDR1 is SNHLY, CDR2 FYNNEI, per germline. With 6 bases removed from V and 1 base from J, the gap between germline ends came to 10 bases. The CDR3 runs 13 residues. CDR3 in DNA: TGTGCCAGCAGATCCGGGTCTTCCTACGAGCAGTACTTC. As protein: CASRSGSSYEQYF.